These T cell receptor beta chains were read from a single sample in a study of T cell responses to AZD1222 COVID-19 vaccine. Measured with immunoSEQ multiplex PCR; TCRdb has only the in-frame clones, and not every one. The sample yields approximately 80,000 clones, around 90% seen once. Sequences were derived from peripheral blood, sampled on day 0 of AZD1222 vaccination. Every receptor here comes from an adult in good health. CDR3s include the opening cysteine and the closing phenylalanine or tryptophan. The D gene is left open where the match is weak. Not every row has a clone size; where given, it reads once, few, many or a size class.

j_call clone_size v_call d_call cdr3_aa cdr3_nt
TRBJ1-2 - TRBV7-8 TRBD1 CASSVDRGEAGYTF TGTGCCAGCAGCGTAGACAGGGGTGAAGCTGGCTACACCTTC
TRBJ1-1 - TRBV30 - CAWSVWDTEAFF TGTGCCTGGAGTGTCTGGGACACTGAAGCTTTCTTT
TRBJ2-7 once TRBV7-2 - CASSPQLQGYEQYF TGTGCCAGCAGCCCCCAGCTACAGGGCTACGAGCAGTACTTC
TRBJ1-2 - TRBV2 - CASSDYGNYGYTF TGTGCCAGCAGTGACTACGGAAACTATGGCTACACCTTC
TRBJ2-7 - TRBV9 TRBD1 CASSVSHRGLEQYF TGTGCCAGCAGCGTAAGTCACAGGGGGCTCGAGCAGTACTTC
TRBJ2-6 - TRBV5-4 - CASSRDRPRGNSGANVLTF TGTGCCAGCAGTCGCGACAGGCCCCGTGGGAACTCTGGGGCCAACGTCCTGACTTTC
TRBJ2-2 - TRBV14 TRBD2 CASSPGLANTGELFF TGTGCCAGCAGCCCGGGACTAGCGAACACCGGGGAGCTGTTTTTT
TRBJ2-2 - TRBV19 - CATTPRRLHTGELFF TGTGCCACCACCCCGAGGAGACTTCACACCGGGGAGCTGTTTTTT
TRBJ2-7 - TRBV7-9 - CASSVGNEQYF TGTGCCAGCAGCGTAGGGAACGAGCAGTACTTC
TRBJ1-3 - TRBV6-2/TRBV6-3 - CASSLRESSGNTIYF TGTGCCAGCAGCCTTCGAGAGTCGAGCGGAAACACCATATATTTT
TRBJ2-7 - TRBV27 - CASGPLGDSYEQYF TGTGCCAGCGGGCCCCTCGGGGACTCCTACGAGCAGTACTTC
TRBJ2-7 - TRBV14 - CASSHTGTGNYEQYF TGTGCCAGCAGCCACACTGGGACGGGGAACTACGAGCAGTACTTC
TRBJ1-5 - TRBV30 - CAWSGGGNQPQHF TGTGCCTGGAGTGGGGGGGGGAATCAGCCCCAGCATTTT
TRBJ2-1 - TRBV4-2 TRBD2 CASSQHTGTSVNEQFF TGTGCCAGCAGCCAACATACCGGGACTAGCGTCAATGAGCAGTTCTTC
TRBJ2-1 once TRBV19 TRBD2 CASSRGLAGGRSEQFF TGTGCCAGTAGCCGCGGACTAGCGGGGGGGAGGTCTGAGCAGTTCTTC
TRBJ2-1 - TRBV6-2/TRBV6-3 - CASSYAATFNEQFF TGTGCCAGCAGTTACGCTGCCACCTTCAATGAGCAGTTCTTC
TRBJ2-3 once TRBV6-4 - CASSDSAGASTDTQYF TGTGCCAGCAGTGACTCTGCGGGGGCCAGCACAGATACGCAGTATTTT
TRBJ1-1 - TRBV19 - CASSIPQMNTEAFF TGTGCCAGTAGTATACCACAGATGAACACTGAAGCTTTCTTT
TRBJ1-2 - TRBV4-3 - CASSQDHAAF TGCGCCAGCAGCCAAGATCATGCCGCCTTC
TRBJ1-4 - TRBV14 TRBD1 CASSQDGGQGSHEKLFF TGTGCCAGCAGCCAAGATGGGGGACAGGGTAGTCATGAAAAACTGTTTTTT
TRBJ1-3 - TRBV4-1 TRBD1 CASSQGERTGVRNTIYF TGCGCCAGCAGCCAAGGCGAAAGAACAGGGGTTCGCAACACCATATATTTT
TRBJ2-7 few TRBV4-3 - CASSQEEGDEQYF TGCGCCAGCAGCCAAGAGGAGGGTGACGAGCAGTACTTC
TRBJ1-2 - TRBV29-1 - CSVALSTSTNYGYTF TGCAGCGTTGCTTTATCTACATCTACTAACTATGGCTACACCTTC
TRBJ1-1 once TRBV27 - CASSFRYNTEAFF TGTGCCAGCAGTTTCCGGTACAACACTGAAGCTTTCTTT
TRBJ1-6 few TRBV19 TRBD1 CASSTETGTANSPLHF TGTGCCAGTAGTACCGAAACCGGGACAGCAAATTCACCCCTCCACTTT
TRBJ1-2 - TRBV28 - CASNRVGGYTF TGTGCCAGCAACAGGGTTGGTGGCTACACCTTC
TRBJ1-4 - TRBV27 - CASRGAEEKLFF TGTGCCAGCCGGGGGGCGGAAGAAAAACTGTTTTTT
TRBJ1-5 - TRBV9 - CASHRDSNQPQHF TGTGCCAGCCACCGGGACAGCAATCAGCCCCAGCATTTT
TRBJ2-7 - TRBV11-3 - CASSFTTVASGQYF TGTGCCAGCAGCTTTACAACAGTGGCTTCGGGGCAGTACTTC
TRBJ2-5 - TRBV21-1 - CASSKDPEGGTGSQETQYF TGTGCCAGCAGCAAAGACCCTGAAGGCGGGACAGGATCACAAGAGACCCAGTACTTC
TRBJ2-3 - TRBV19 - CASRKGGATDTQYF TGTGCCAGTAGAAAGGGCGGGGCCACAGATACGCAGTATTTT
TRBJ2-7 - TRBV29-1 - CSVSGDGFYEQYF TGCAGCGTGTCCGGGGACGGATTCTACGAGCAGTACTTC
TRBJ1-3 - TRBV2 - CASRIQGSGNTIYF TGTGCCAGCAGAATACAGGGCTCTGGAAACACCATATATTTT
TRBJ2-7 - TRBV5-4 - CATSGGAGYEQYF TGTGCCACCTCAGGGGGGGCCGGTTACGAGCAGTACTTC
TRBJ2-5 - TRBV2 - CASSPRPAGVRETQYF TGTGCCAGCAGCCCCCGCCCCGCAGGGGTCCGAGAGACCCAGTACTTC
TRBJ1-1 - TRBV5-1 - CASSPANMNTEAFF TGCGCCAGCAGCCCGGCTAATATGAACACTGAAGCTTTCTTT
TRBJ1-2 once TRBV5-1 - CASSLDYSSYGYTF TGCGCCAGCAGCTTGGATTACAGCTCCTATGGCTACACCTTC
TRBJ2-1 few TRBV2 - CASRGTFSSYNEQFF TGTGCCAGCAGGGGGACCTTTAGCTCCTACAATGAGCAGTTCTTC
TRBJ1-2 - TRBV30 - CAWSDGRVDYTF TGTGCCTGGAGTGATGGCAGGGTGGACTACACCTTC
TRBJ1-1 - TRBV14 TRBD1 CASSVNRGGTEAFF TGTGCCAGCAGCGTGAACAGGGGTGGCACTGAAGCTTTCTTT
TRBJ2-1 - TRBV6-2/TRBV6-3 - CASSYGPEAPRRFF TGTGCCAGCAGTTACGGGCCCGAGGCCCCTAGAAGGTTCTTC
TRBJ2-3 - TRBV5-6 - CASSLAIPGDTQYF TGTGCCAGCAGCTTGGCCATCCCAGGAGATACGCAGTATTTT
TRBJ1-4 - TRBV5-6 TRBD1 CASSLQGRGLANEKLFF TGTGCCAGCAGCTTACAGGGGAGGGGGCTGGCTAATGAAAAACTGTTTTTT